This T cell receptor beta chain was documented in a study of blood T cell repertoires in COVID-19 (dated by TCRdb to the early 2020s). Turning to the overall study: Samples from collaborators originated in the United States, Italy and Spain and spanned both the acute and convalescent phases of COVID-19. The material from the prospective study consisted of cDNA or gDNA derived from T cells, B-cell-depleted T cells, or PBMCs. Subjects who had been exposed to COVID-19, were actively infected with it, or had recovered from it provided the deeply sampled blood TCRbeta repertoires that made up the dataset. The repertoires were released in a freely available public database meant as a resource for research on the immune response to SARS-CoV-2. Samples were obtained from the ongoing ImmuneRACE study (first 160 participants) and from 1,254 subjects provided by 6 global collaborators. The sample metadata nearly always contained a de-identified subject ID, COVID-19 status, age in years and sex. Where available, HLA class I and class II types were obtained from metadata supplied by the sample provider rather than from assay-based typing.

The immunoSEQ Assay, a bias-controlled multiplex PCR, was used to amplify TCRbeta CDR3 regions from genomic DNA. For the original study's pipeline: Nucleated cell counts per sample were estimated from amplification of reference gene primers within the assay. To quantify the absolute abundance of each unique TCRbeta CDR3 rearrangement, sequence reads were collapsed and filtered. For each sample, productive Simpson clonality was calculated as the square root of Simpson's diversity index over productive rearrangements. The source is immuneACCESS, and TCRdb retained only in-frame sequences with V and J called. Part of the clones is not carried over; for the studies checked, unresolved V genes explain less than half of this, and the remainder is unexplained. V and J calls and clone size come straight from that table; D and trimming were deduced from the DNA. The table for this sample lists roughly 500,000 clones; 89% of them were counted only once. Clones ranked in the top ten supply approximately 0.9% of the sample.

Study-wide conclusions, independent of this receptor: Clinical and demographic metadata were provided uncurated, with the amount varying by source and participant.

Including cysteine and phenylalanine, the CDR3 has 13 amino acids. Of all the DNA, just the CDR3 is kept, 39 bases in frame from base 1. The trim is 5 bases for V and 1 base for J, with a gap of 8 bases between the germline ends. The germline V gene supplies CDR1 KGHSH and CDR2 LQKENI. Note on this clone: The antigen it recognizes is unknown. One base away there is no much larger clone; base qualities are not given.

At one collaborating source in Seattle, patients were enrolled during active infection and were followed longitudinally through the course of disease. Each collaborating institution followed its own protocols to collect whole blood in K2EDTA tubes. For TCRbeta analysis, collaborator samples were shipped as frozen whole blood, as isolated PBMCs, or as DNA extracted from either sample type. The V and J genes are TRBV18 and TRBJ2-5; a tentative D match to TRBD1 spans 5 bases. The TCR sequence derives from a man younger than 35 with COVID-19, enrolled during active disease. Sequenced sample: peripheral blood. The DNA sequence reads TGTGCCAGCTCAGAGGACACCCAAGAGACCCAGTACTTC. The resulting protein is CASSEDTQETQYF.